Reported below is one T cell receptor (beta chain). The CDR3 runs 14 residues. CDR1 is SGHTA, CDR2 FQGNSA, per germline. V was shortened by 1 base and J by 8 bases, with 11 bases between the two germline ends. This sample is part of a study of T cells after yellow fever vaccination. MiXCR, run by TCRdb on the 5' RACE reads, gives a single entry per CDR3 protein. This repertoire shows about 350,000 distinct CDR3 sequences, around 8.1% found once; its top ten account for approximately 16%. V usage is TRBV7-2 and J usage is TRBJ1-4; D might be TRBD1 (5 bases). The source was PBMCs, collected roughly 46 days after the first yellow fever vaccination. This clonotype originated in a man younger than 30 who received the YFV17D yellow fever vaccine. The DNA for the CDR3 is TGTGCCAGCAGCTTAGAGATAGGGGCGGAAAAACTGTTTTTT. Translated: CASSLEIGAEKLFF.